This TCR beta chain was retrieved from a study of T cells in Graves' hyperthyroidism and ophthalmopathy (dated by TCRdb to the late 2010s). Looking at the study overall: Peripheral blood samples were taken at the time of initial diagnosis, prior to any treatment. In roughly six Graves' hyperthyroidism patients, the study also compared T-cell repertoires from thyroid tissue with T-cell repertoires from blood. A discovery cohort of roughly 100 patients, fewer than 50 with Graves' ophthalmopathy and more than 55 with stable Graves' hyperthyroidism, was used to find distinguishing TCR V-J signatures. Following sampling, methimazole starting at 30 mg daily was given to hyperthyroidism patients, and high-dose intravenous methylprednisolone was given to ophthalmopathy patients. TCR Vbeta CDR3 sequencing of 140 or so peripheral blood samples (more than 40 ophthalmopathy, over 70 hyperthyroidism and around 17 progressor patients) is reported in the paper. An independent validation cohort of under 20 hyperthyroidism patients and 17 patients who later progressed to ophthalmopathy tested prospective prediction of ophthalmopathy. For training and testing, the 95 to 100 patients in the discovery cohort were randomly divided in a 7:3 ratio. Study-wide findings and limitations: Most expanded thyroid clonotypes (frequency above 0.001) were also detected in blood, suggesting blood repertoires may reflect thyroid immune responses. During validation, the model predicted progression to ophthalmopathy a median of approximately six months ahead of onset, with approximately 70% sensitivity and 72% to 85% specificity. Sample size was not statistically predetermined, and investigators were not blinded to group allocation. Ophthalmopathy was separated from stable hyperthyroidism by a 13 V-J signature model, with approximately 89% sensitivity and about 81% specificity obtained in cross-validation and 80%/75% obtained in testing.

Amplification of TCR beta CDR3 regions was carried out from RNA transcripts. The first round of RT-PCR for the TCR CDR3 was performed with the HTBI primer set and the Qiagen OneStep RT-PCR kit. Libraries were constructed in a second round of multiplex PCR, after which size selection and purification were performed. Libraries were sequenced paired-end with 100 bp reads on an Illumina HiSeq2000. The authors' analysis ran thus. SOAPnuke was used to process the raw data, throwing out any read that contained adapters or uncalled bases, had a mean Phred below 15, or lacked an exact constant-primer or identifier match. High-quality paired reads were merged using COPE v1.2.5, and each unique nucleotide sequence was defined as a clonotype. MiTCR v1.1 was used to align the clonotypes against IMGT TRBV, TRBD and TRBJ reference segments. Analysis was restricted to V-J combinations with a frequency above 0.0001, which covered roughly 99% of repertoires. A TCS score was defined as the ratio between F50 (clonal expansion) and ExV (chaos), using BLOSUM62-based TCRdist between CDR3 peptides within each V-J. Welch's t-statistics and random forest reduced roughly 500 V-J features to about 12, which were used in a naive Bayes classifier (R e1071). TCRdb passed the public sequencing reads through fastp at Q25 and MiXCR, retaining productive beta sequences. One record per CDR3 amino acid sequence lists the most common genes and DNA. V and J calls and clone size were set by TCRdb, not the authors. Here the sample has hundreds of thousands of distinct CDR3 sequences; 15% to 20% occur a single time. Clones ranked in the top ten supply approximately 50% of the sample.

Trimming accounts for 3 bases at V and 4 bases at J, while the number of junction bases matched to no gene is 5. The CDR3, cysteine through phenylalanine, is 14 amino acids long. Only the CDR3 DNA is retained, 42 bases long and in frame from the first base. The germline V gene (reference sequence) yields DFQATT for CDR1 and SNEGSKA for CDR2. In the case of this clonotype: Its antigen is not yet known. No base-level quality is on record; no much larger clone is a single base apart.

Ophthalmopathy patients had moderately to severely active disease, Clinical Activity Score of at least 3, NOSPECS grade of at least 4, and duration under 3 months. Patients with uncontrolled infections, other autoimmune diseases, pregnancy or lactation were excluded. Clinical symptoms, serum thyroxine and TRAb, thyroid ultrasound, and orbital computed tomography formed the basis for the diagnoses. Ficoll-Paque density gradient centrifugation was used to isolate PBMCs from 9.5 to 10 ml of fresh peripheral blood. Total RNA was extracted with Trizol reagent, and quality was checked on an Agilent 2100 Bioanalyzer.

Sequencing was performed on blood. The sequence joins TRBV20-1 to TRBJ2-3, with 9 bases matching TRBD2. The sequence was collected from a man aged 35-49 years with Graves' ophthalmopathy. The nucleotides read TGCAGTGCTAGGGCTAGCGGGGAGGCAGATACGCAGTATTTT. It translates as CSARASGEADTQYF.